This TCR beta chain is from a study of vaccination and CD4 T cells after COVID-19. Treatment meaning: roughly ten-day PBMC culture with coronavirus spike peptide pools or control peptides (ViraFEST assay). About this clonotype: Its target is unknown.

Deletions cut 8 bases from V and 0 bases from J, with 13 bases between. Germline V gives CDR1 GTSNPN, CDR2 SVGIG (reference sequence). The CDR3 is 14 amino acids. Cultured CD4+ T cell DNA underwent sequencing with the Oncomine TCR Beta short-read assay. TCRdb re-called the PCR reads with MiXCR, one entry per CDR3 protein. The repertoire holds 9,500 to 15,000 distinct CDR3 sequences, 60% to 85% seen once, with roughly 24% in the top ten. Sequences were obtained from CD4+ T cells from blood, cultured in vitro. This chain uses TRBV30 with TRBJ2-2; possibly TRBD1 for D (5 bases). The sequence was obtained from a human donor who had recovered from COVID-19. CDR3 residues: CAGSRGTNTGELFF. CDR3 bases: TGTGCCGGGTCTAGGGGCACGAACACCGGGGAGCTGTTTTTT.